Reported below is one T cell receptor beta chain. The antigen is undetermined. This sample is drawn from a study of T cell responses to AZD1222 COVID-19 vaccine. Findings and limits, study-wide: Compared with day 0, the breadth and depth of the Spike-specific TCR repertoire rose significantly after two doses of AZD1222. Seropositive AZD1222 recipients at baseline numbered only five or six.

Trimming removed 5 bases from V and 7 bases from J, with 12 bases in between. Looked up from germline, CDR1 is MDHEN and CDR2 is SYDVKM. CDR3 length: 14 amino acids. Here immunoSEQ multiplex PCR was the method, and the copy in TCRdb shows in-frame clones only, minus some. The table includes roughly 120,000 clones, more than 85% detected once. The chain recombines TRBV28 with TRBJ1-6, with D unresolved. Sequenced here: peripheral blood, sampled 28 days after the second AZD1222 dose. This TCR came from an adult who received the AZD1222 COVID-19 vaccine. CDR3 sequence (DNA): TGTGCCAGCAGTCCCCGAATAAGGAATTCACCCCTCCACTTT. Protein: CASSPRIRNSPLHF.